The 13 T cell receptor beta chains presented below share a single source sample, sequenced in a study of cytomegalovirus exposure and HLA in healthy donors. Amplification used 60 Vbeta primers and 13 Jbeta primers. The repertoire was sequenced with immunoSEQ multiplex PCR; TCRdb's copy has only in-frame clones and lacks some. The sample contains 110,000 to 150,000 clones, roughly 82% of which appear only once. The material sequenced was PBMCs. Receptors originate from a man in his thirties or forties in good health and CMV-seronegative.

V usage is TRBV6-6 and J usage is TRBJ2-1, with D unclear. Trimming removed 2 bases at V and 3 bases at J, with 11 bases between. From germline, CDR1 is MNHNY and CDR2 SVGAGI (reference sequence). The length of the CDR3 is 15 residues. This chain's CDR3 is CASSYESPHYNEQFF. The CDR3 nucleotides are TGTGCCAGCAGTTACGAGTCGCCGCACTACAATGAGCAGTTCTTC.

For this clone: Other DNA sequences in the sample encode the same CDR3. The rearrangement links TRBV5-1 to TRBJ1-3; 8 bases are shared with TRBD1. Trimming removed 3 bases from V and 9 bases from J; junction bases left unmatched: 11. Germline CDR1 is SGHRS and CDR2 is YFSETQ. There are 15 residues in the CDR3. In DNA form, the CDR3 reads TGCGCCAGCAGCTCCGGGACAGGCACTCGGAGCACCATATATTTT. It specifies CASSSGTGTRSTIYF.

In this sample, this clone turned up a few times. The CDR3 nucleotides read TGTGCCAGCAGCCAATGGACTAGCGGGAGCTACGAGCAGTACTTC. Translating gives CASSQWTSGSYEQYF. V usage is TRBV14 and J usage is TRBJ2-7; 13 nucleotides agree with TRBD2. CDR1 and CDR2 (germline): SGHDN, FVKESK. There are 15 residues in the CDR3. Unmatched junction bases numbered 1, after V lost 2 bases and J lost 3 bases. Full variable domain (rest looked up from reference TRBV14 and TRBJ2-7): EAGVTQFPSHSVIEKGQTVTLRCDPISGHDNLYWYRRVMGKEIKFLLHFVKESKQDESGMPNNRFLAERTGGTYSTLKVQPAELEDSGVYFCASSQWTSGSYEQYFGPGTRLTVT.

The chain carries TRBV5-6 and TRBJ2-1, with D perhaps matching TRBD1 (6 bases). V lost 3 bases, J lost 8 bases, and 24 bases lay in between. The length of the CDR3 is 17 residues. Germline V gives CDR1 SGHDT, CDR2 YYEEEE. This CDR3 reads CASSYLAVQGQIHEQFF. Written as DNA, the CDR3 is TGTGCCAGCAGCTATTTAGCCGTACAGGGACAAATACATGAGCAGTTCTTC. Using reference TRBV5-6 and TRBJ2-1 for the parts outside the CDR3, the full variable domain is DAGVTQSPTHLIKTRGQQVTLRCSPKSGHDTVSWYQQALGQGPQFIFQYYEEEERQRGNFPDRFSGHQFPNYSSELNVNALLLGDSALYLCASSYLAVQGQIHEQFFGPGTRLTVL.

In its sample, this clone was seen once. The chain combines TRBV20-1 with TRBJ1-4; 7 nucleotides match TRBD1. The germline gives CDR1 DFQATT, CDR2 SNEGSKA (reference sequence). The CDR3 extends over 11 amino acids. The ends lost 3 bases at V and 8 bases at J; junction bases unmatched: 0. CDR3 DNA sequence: TGCAGTGCTAGGGGACAGGAAAAACTGTTTTTT. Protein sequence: CSARGQEKLFF.

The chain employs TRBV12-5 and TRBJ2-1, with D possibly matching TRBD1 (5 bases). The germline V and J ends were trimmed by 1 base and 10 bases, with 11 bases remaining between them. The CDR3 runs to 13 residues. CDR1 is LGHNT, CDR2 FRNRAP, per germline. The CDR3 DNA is TGTGCTAGTGGTTTGGACAGGTCCAGGGAGCAGTTCTTC. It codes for CASGLDRSREQFF.

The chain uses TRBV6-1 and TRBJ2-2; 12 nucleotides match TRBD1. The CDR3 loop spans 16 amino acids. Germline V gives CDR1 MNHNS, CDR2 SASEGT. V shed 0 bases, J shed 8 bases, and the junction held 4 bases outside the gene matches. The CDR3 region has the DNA TGTGCCAGCAGTGAAGCCCAGGGACAGGGGGCGGGGGAGCTGTTTTTT. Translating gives CASSEAQGQGAGELFF.

This CDR3 is CASRQGRYEQYF. As DNA, the CDR3 is TGTGCCAGCAGACAGGGTCGGTACGAGCAGTACTTC. The J gene is TRBJ2-7, the V gene TRBV6-5; a weak D match, TRBD1 (6 bases). Germline CDR1 is MNHEY and CDR2 is SVGAGI. This CDR3 is built from 12 residues. V was trimmed by 6 bases and J by 4 bases, leaving 10 bases between them.

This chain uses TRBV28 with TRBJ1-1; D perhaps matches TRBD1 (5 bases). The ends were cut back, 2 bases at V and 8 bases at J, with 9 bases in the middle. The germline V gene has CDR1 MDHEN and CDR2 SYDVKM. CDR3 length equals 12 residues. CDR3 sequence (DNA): TGTGCCAGCAGTTTAGGGCAGGGCGAAGCTTTCTTT. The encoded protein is CASSLGQGEAFF.

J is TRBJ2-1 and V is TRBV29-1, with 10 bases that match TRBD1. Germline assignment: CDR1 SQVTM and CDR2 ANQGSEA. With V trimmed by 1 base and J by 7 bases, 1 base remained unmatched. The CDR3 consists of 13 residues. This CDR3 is CSVEGTGGNEQFF. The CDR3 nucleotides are TGCAGCGTTGAAGGGACAGGGGGTAATGAGCAGTTCTTC.

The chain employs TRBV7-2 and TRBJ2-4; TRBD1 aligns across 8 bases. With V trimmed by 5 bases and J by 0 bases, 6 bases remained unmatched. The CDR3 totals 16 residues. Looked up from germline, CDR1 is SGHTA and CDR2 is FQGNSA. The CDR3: CASSKLGQAAKNIQYF. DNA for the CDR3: TGTGCCAGCAGCAAGCTGGGACAGGCAGCCAAAAACATTCAGTACTTC.

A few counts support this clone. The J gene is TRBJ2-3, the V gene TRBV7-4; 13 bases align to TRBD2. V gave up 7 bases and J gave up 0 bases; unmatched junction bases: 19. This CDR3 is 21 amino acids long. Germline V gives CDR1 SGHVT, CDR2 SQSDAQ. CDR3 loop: CASTLLSRTSGSCASTDTQYF. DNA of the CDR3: TGTGCCAGCACCCTCCTATCTCGGACTAGCGGGAGCTGTGCTAGCACAGATACGCAGTATTTT.

The CDR3, as DNA: TGTGCCAGCGGCCTCGGCAGCGGGCAAGAGACCCAGTACTTC. Encoded protein: CASGLGSGQETQYF. The V gene is TRBV28, the J gene TRBJ2-5, with a weak D call TRBD2 (6 bases). The CDR3 totals 14 residues. With 8 bases removed from V and 2 bases from J, the gap between germline ends came to 15 bases. Germline CDR1 reads MDHEN; CDR2 reads SYDVKM.